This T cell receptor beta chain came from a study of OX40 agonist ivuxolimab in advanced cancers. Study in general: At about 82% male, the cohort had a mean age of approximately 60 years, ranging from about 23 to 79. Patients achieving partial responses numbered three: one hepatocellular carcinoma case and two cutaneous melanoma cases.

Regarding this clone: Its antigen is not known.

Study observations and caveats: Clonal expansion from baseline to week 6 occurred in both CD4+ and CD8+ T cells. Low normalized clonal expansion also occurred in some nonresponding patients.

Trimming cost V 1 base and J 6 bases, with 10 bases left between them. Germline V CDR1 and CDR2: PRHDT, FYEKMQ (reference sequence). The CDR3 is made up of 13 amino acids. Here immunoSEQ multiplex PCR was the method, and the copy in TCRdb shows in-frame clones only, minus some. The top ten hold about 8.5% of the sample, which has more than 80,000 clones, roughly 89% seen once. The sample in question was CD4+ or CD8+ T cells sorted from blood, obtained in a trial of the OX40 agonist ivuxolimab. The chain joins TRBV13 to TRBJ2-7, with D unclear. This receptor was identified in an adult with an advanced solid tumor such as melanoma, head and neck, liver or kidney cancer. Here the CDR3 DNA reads TGTGCCAGCAGCTTAGCCCGGTGGGTCGAGCAGTACTTC. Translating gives CASSLARWVEQYF.